This is a list of T cell receptor beta chains from one sample in a study of shared clonotypes between healthy human individuals. Here immunoSEQ multiplex PCR was the method, and the copy in TCRdb shows in-frame clones only, minus some. The profile shows fewer than 650,000 clones, about 79% of them singletons. The specimen sequenced was PBMCs. These TCRs come from a woman between 40 and 50 years old in good health. Some clones in this sample may be carry-over from other donors' samples. CDR3s include the opening cysteine and the closing phenylalanine or tryptophan. D genes are given only for firm matches. Clone size is stated in some rows and not others, as once, few, many or a class when expanded.

13,.,TRBV6-6,.,TRBJ1-1,TGTGCCAGCAGCTTACCCCAAAACACTGAAGCTTTCTTT,CASSLPQNTEAFF
17,TRBD2,TRBV5-1,.,TRBJ2-3,TGCGCCAGCAGCTGGGCCGGGACTAGCGGGAGGACAGATACGCAGTATTTT,CASSWAGTSGRTDTQYF
15,.,TRBV27,.,TRBJ2-7,TGTGCCAGCAGCCTAACCCAGGGACGGCCCTACGAGCAGTACTTC,CASSLTQGRPYEQYF
13,.,TRBV7-7,.,TRBJ2-7,TGTGCCAGCAGCTTAGATCGTTATGACGAGCAGTACTTC,CASSLDRYDEQYF
17,.,TRBV7-2,.,TRBJ2-1,TGTGCCAGCAGCTTTCCCGAGCGGGCGGTCTCCTACAATGAGCAGTTCTTC,CASSFPERAVSYNEQFF
13,.,TRBV30,.,TRBJ1-1,TGTGCCTGGAGTTTGGGGGGGAACACTGAAGCTTTCTTT,CAWSLGGNTEAFF
17,TRBD1,TRBV5-1,.,TRBJ2-2,TGCGCCAGCACTCAACTCGACAGGGGCCCGAACACCGGGGAGCTGTTTTTT,CASTQLDRGPNTGELFF
14,.,TRBV10-3,.,TRBJ2-3,TGTGCCATCAGGAATGTAAGACTCACAGATACGCAGTATTTT,CAIRNVRLTDTQYF
15,.,TRBV4-3,.,TRBJ2-3,TGCGCCAGCAGCCAAAGGGCAGGGTGGTCAGATACGCAGTATTTT,CASSQRAGWSDTQYF
15,.,TRBV5-1,.,TRBJ2-3,TGCGCCAGCAGCCCCCAACGGGGGGCATTGAATACGCAGTATTTT,CASSPQRGALNTQYF
15,.,TRBV10-3,many,TRBJ2-7,TGTGCCATCAGTGACTGGGACGCTAGCTCCTACGAGCAGTACTTC,CAISDWDASSYEQYF
14,TRBD2,TRBV6-5,.,TRBJ2-1,TGTGCCAGCCGTAGCGGGAATTCCTACAATGAGCAGTTCTTC,CASRSGNSYNEQFF
12,.,TRBV28,.,TRBJ1-1,TGTGCCAGCAATATCCCCCAGGGAGAAGCTTTCTTT,CASNIPQGEAFF
15,.,TRBV10-3,.,TRBJ1-4,TGTGCCATCAGTGAGTCTGGCAACGGCCATGAAAAACTGTTTTTT,CAISESGNGHEKLFF
17,TRBD1,TRBV28,.,TRBJ1-4,TGTGCCAGCAGTTTAAGGCTCCCAGGGGGCGCACTTGAAAAACTGTTTTTT,CASSLRLPGGALEKLFF
14,.,TRBV9,.,TRBJ2-7,TGTGCCAGCAGCGTAGGGCGGGCTAGCTACGAGCAGTACTTC,CASSVGRASYEQYF
15,.,TRBV21-1,.,TRBJ2-5,TGTGCCAGCAGCGCTCCGGGACCCGCCTGTGTGACCCAGTACTTC,CASSAPGPACVTQYF
12,.,TRBV7-2,.,TRBJ2-7,TGTGCCAGCAGCGACCCCAAGGGGGAGCAGTACTTC,CASSDPKGEQYF
15,.,TRBV4-2,.,TRBJ1-2,TGTGCCAGCAGCCAAGATCTTGGTGCCGACTATGGCTACACCTTC,CASSQDLGADYGYTF
16,TRBD1,TRBV9,many,TRBJ2-2,TGTGCCAGCAGCCCCCAGGGGACAGGGTACACCGGGGAGCTGTTTTTT,CASSPQGTGYTGELFF
15,TRBD2,TRBV6-6,once,TRBJ2-5,TGTGCCAGCAGTTACGGCGGGAGGGCCGAGGAGACCCAGTACTTC,CASSYGGRAEETQYF
14,TRBD1,TRBV10-2,.,TRBJ2-7,TGCGCCAGCACCGAGGACAGGGGTCCCTACGAGCAGTACTTC,CASTEDRGPYEQYF
13,.,TRBV10-3,.,TRBJ2-7,TGTGCCATCAGTGACCGGGGTACCAATGAGCAGTACTTC,CAISDRGTNEQYF
13,TRBD1,TRBV7-3,many,TRBJ1-5,TGTGCCAGCAGCTTCGGGACAGGTCAGCCCCAGCATTTT,CASSFGTGQPQHF
13,.,TRBV7-9,.,TRBJ2-7,TGTGCCAGCAGCTTAGTCCCACCCTACGAGCAGTACTTC,CASSLVPPYEQYF
16,.,TRBV21-1,.,TRBJ2-7,TGTGCCAGCAGCAAAGTTTATCAGGGGGCCGTCTACGAGCAGTACTTC,CASSKVYQGAVYEQYF
16,TRBD1,TRBV7-2,.,TRBJ2-1,TGTGCCAGCAGCTTAGACGGGACAGGGTCACACAATGAGCAGTTCTTC,CASSLDGTGSHNEQFF
16,TRBD1,TRBV4-1,few,TRBJ2-7,TGCGCCAGCAGCCAAGAATGGGGGGACAGGGACTACGAGCAGTACTTC,CASSQEWGDRDYEQYF
15,.,TRBV9,.,TRBJ2-3,TGTGCCAGCAGCGTAGCCCCGAGCTACACAGATACGCAGTATTTT,CASSVAPSYTDTQYF
16,.,TRBV7-8,.,TRBJ1-3,TGTGCCAGCAGCTTAAGGGCAGGGCTCTCTGGAAACACCATATATTTT,CASSLRAGLSGNTIYF
16,.,TRBV19,.,TRBJ2-6,TGTGCCAGTAGTTCGACCTTGGTCTCTGGGGCCAACGTCCTGACTTTC,CASSSTLVSGANVLTF
16,.,TRBV19,.,TRBJ1-4,TGTGCCAGTAGTATTATGGCGCTTAGAACTAATGAAAAACTGTTTTTT,CASSIMALRTNEKLFF
14,TRBD1,TRBV5-1,.,TRBJ1-4,TGCGCCAGCAGCCCAGGGACAGGGGGAGAAAAACTGTTTTTT,CASSPGTGGEKLFF
14,.,TRBV5-8,.,TRBJ2-7,TGTGCCAGCAGCACCTCCGGGACAAACTACGAGCAGTACTTC,CASSTSGTNYEQYF
15,TRBD2,TRBV7-9,.,TRBJ2-2,TGTGCCAGCACCACCCTAGCGGGAGGAGCCGGGGAGCTGTTTTTT,CASTTLAGGAGELFF
16,TRBD2,TRBV14,.,TRBJ2-2,TGTGCCAGCAGCCCCCGACTAGCGGGGGACACCGGGGAGCTGTTTTTT,CASSPRLAGDTGELFF
15,TRBD1,TRBV6-1,once,TRBJ1-5,TGTGCCAGCAGTGAAGGACAGGGAAGAAGCCAGCCCCAGCATTTT,CASSEGQGRSQPQHF
15,.,TRBV6-5,.,TRBJ2-1,TGTGCCAGCAGCACGGAGGGGTTTACCTACAATGAGCAGTTCTTC,CASSTEGFTYNEQFF
15,TRBD1,TRBV29-1,few,TRBJ1-2,TGCAGCGCCCAAAAGACAGGGGGCGCCGGCTATGGCTACACCTTC,CSAQKTGGAGYGYTF
16,.,TRBV14,.,TRBJ1-1,TGTGCCAGCAGCCAAGGGAGGGGCGAAAGGGACACTGAAGCTTTCTTT,CASSQGRGERDTEAFF
19,.,TRBV7-2,.,TRBJ1-3,TGTGCCAGCAGCTTAAGCCCGAGCTGGGGGGGGGCGCGAGGAAACACCATATATTTT,CASSLSPSWGGARGNTIYF
15,.,TRBV5-1,.,TRBJ2-3,TGCGCCAGCAGCCCCCGGGACCTGAGCACAGATACGCAGTATTTT,CASSPRDLSTDTQYF
14,.,TRBV5-6,.,TRBJ1-3,TGTGCCAGCATGCACAGGGATCCGGGAAACACCATATATTTT,CASMHRDPGNTIYF
12,.,TRBV28,.,TRBJ2-7,TGTGCCAGCAGTTCCCAGGGGCTTGAGCAGTACTTC,CASSSQGLEQYF
16,TRBD1,TRBV7-6,.,TRBJ2-7,TGTGCCAGCAGCTTTGACCGGGACAGGTACTCCTACGAGCAGTACTTC,CASSFDRDRYSYEQYF
14,.,TRBV11-2,few,TRBJ2-7,TGTGCCAGCAGCCAAGGGCTTAGCGGCCACGAGCAGTACTTC,CASSQGLSGHEQYF
15,.,TRBV5-4,once,TRBJ2-1,TGTGCCAGCAGCTTCGTAAGCGGGCCGGTCAATGAGCAGTTCTTC,CASSFVSGPVNEQFF
17,TRBD2,TRBV9,.,TRBJ2-1,TGTGCCAGCAGCGTAGTACCCACTAGCGGGAGAGGAAATGAGCAGTTCTTC,CASSVVPTSGRGNEQFF
13,.,TRBV5-1,once,TRBJ2-7,TGCGCCAGCAGCTTGGCTGGGCAGGGGGAGCAGTACTTC,CASSLAGQGEQYF
15,.,TRBV30,.,TRBJ1-4,TGTGCCTGGAGTGTGGGGGCCGCAACTAATGAAAAACTGTTTTTT,CAWSVGAATNEKLFF
17,.,TRBV4-2,.,TRBJ2-2,TGTGCCAGCAGCCAAACCGGGGGGACAGGAAATTACGGGGAGCTGTTTTTT,CASSQTGGTGNYGELFF
15,.,TRBV6-5,.,TRBJ2-1,TGTGCCAGCAGTACCGGACAGTCCATCTTTAATGAGCAGTTCTTC,CASSTGQSIFNEQFF
13,.,TRBV6-5,.,TRBJ2-5,TGTGCCAGCAGCCGGGACATCCAAGAGACCCAGTACTTC,CASSRDIQETQYF
17,.,TRBV7-6,.,TRBJ2-5,TGTGCCACCCGTTTGGGCGCCCACGGTGGGGTAGGAGAGACCCAGTACTTC,CATRLGAHGGVGETQYF
15,TRBD1,TRBV4-3,.,TRBJ2-7,TGCGCCAGCAGCCAAGTATGGGACAGGGGCTACGAGCAGTACTTC,CASSQVWDRGYEQYF